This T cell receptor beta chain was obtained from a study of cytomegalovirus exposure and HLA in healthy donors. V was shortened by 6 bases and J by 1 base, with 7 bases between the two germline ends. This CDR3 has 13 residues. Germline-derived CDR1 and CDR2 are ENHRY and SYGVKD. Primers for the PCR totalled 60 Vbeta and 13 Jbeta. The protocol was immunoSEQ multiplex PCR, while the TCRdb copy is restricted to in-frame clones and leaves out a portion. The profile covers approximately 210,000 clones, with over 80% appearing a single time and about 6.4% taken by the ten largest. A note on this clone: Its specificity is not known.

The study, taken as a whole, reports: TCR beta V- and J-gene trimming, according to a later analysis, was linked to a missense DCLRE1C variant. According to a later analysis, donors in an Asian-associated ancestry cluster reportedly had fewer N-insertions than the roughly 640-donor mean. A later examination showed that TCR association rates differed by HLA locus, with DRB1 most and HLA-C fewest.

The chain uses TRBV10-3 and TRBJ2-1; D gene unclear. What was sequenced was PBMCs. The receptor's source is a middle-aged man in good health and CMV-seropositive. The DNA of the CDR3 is TGTGCCATCAGCCTCGGTTCCTACAATGAGCAGTTCTTC. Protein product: CAISLGSYNEQFF.